These 5 T cell receptor beta chains were sequenced from one sample in a study of Ad26.COV2.S vaccination and SARS-CoV-2 variants. The treatment: about 20 received Ad26.COV2.S at low or high dose, single or two shots; a few received placebo; per-sample allocation not given. Collection of the samples took place on day 63 after the first injection of vaccine or placebo. Sequenced by immunoSEQ multiplex PCR; TCRdb stores in-frame clones only, minus some. The sample contains about 500,000 clones, roughly nine tenths of which appear only once. Material: peripheral blood, obtained in a trial of Ad26.COV2.S vaccine versus placebo. The receptors originated from a person aged 18-60 years who received the Ad26.COV2.S COVID-19 vaccine or a placebo.

This clone was counted once. J is TRBJ2-1 and V is TRBV11-2; 11 bases agree with TRBD2. The CDR3 length is 15 residues. V shed 3 bases and J 3 bases; nucleotides not matched to a gene: 1. Germline V gives CDR1 SGHAT, CDR2 FQNNGV. The CDR3 sequence is CASSFTSGSYNEQFF. CDR3 nucleotide sequence: TGTGCCAGCAGCTTCACTAGCGGGAGCTACAATGAGCAGTTCTTC.

The V gene is TRBV6-4, the J gene TRBJ1-5; 9 bases map to TRBD1. CDR1 is MRHNA, CDR2 SNTAGT, per germline. Germline trimming cut 5 bases from V and 0 bases from J; bases unmatched to any gene: 14. This CDR3 region has 19 residues. The CDR3 DNA reads as TGTGCCAGCAGTTATTATACGGGACAGGGACGGATTAGCAATCAGCCCCAGCATTTT. This encodes CASSYYTGQGRISNQPQHF.

The V gene is TRBV28, the J gene TRBJ1-5; TRBD1 matches at 7 bases. V lost 5 bases to trimming and J lost 1 base; unmatched junction nucleotides: 5. The CDR3 length is 15 residues. The germline gives CDR1 MDHEN, CDR2 SYDVKM. The CDR3: CASSTGAASNQPQHF. CDR3 in DNA: TGTGCCAGCAGTACAGGGGCGGCGAGCAATCAGCCCCAGCATTTT.

The V gene is TRBV4-1, the J gene TRBJ2-1; the D gene is possibly TRBD2 (5 bases). The V end was cut by 1 base, the J end by 2 bases, with 15 bases between. The CDR3 runs to 17 residues. Germline-derived CDR1 and CDR2 are MGHRA and YSYEKL. The CDR3 loop is CASSQASSGGAYNEQFF. The CDR3 DNA sequence: TGCGCCAGCAGCCAAGCGAGTAGTGGAGGCGCCTACAATGAGCAGTTCTTC.

The rearrangement links TRBV29-1 to TRBJ1-4; D is ambiguous. The V and J ends lost 7 bases and 3 bases respectively, with 12 bases between them. Per germline, CDR1 SQVTM and CDR2 ANQGSEA. The CDR3 length is 13 residues. CDR3 sequence (DNA): TGCAGCGCACACATTAGGCCTAATGAAAAACTGTTTTTT. Translation gives CSAHIRPNEKLFF.